Presented here are 30 T cell receptor beta chains from one specimen sequenced in a study of CD8+ T cells in alopecia areata. Treatment defined: oral pan-JAK inhibitor, 5-10 mg twice daily. RNA was extracted and reverse transcribed into cDNA as the sequencing template. The method was immunoSEQ multiplex PCR; TCRdb's version includes in-frame clones alone and lacks a portion of them. Here the sample spans about 64,000 clones, 35% to 55% being singletons. The sample consisted of CD8+ T cells sorted from blood, taken at approximately week 39, from a patient treated with tofacitinib. These receptors all come from a human donor with alopecia areata.

This clone was seen only a few times. The V call is TRBV7-8, the J call TRBJ2-4; 9 bases are a match to TRBD1. Germline V lookup: CDR1 SGHVS, CDR2 FQNEAQ. There are 16 residues in the CDR3. V lost 5 bases and J lost 2; bases outside the gene matches: 7. In DNA form, the CDR3 reads TGTGCCAGCAGCCCTGGACAGGGGTGGCCCAAAAACATTCAGTACTTC. It yields the protein CASSPGQGWPKNIQYF.

This sequence joins TRBV5-1 and TRBJ2-7; 9 nucleotides agree with TRBD1. This CDR3 comprises 14 residues. Germline V lookup: CDR1 SGHRS, CDR2 YFSETQ. J was trimmed by 5 bases and V by 2 bases; bases with no gene match: 5. The CDR3 coding sequence is TGCGCCAGCAGCTTACAGGGGGCTGGGGACGAGCAGTACTTC. This sequence encodes CASSLQGAGDEQYF.

V and J are TRBV28 and TRBJ2-7, with D possibly being TRBD2 (7 bases). CDR1 is MDHEN, CDR2 SYDVKM, per germline. This CDR3 has 13 residues. The V end was cut by 5 bases, the J end by 5 bases, with 13 bases between. The CDR3 nucleotides are TGTGCCAGCAGTCCCCGGGGGGCTGACGAGCAGTACTTC. Translation: CASSPRGADEQYF. Full variable domain (outside the CDR3, taken from reference TRBV28 and TRBJ2-7): DVKVTQSSRYLVKRTGEKVFLECVQDMDHENMFWYRQDPGLGLRLIYFSYDVKMKEKGDIPEGYSVSREKKERFSLILESASTNQTSMYLCASSPRGADEQYFGPGTRLTVT.

The chain has TRBV15 and TRBJ2-3; possible D gene TRBD2, 6 bases. Germline assignment: CDR1 LNHNV and CDR2 YYDKDF (reference sequence). The V and J ends lost 10 bases and 6 bases respectively, with 14 bases between them. The CDR3 runs 12 residues. CDR3 coding DNA: TGTGCCAGCGGGACTTGGGGGGATACGCAGTATTTT. It encodes CASGTWGDTQYF.

The chain carries TRBV29-1 and TRBJ2-1; possibly TRBD2 for D (7 bases). This CDR3 has 11 residues. Germline values: CDR1 SQVTM, CDR2 ANQGSEA. Trimming left V 5 bases short and J 8 bases short, with 10 bases between. CDR3 DNA sequence: TGCAGCGTTCTGGGGGGGCATGAGCAGTTCTTC. Its protein product is CSVLGGHEQFF.

The rearrangement links TRBV9 to TRBJ1-2, with 7 bases that match TRBD1. J was trimmed by 8 bases and V by 4 bases; bases with no gene match: 8. The germline V gene has CDR1 SGDLS and CDR2 YYNGEE. This CDR3 has 13 residues. CDR3 in DNA: TGTGCCAGCAGCCCACTGACAGGGACCGGCTACACCTTC. Translation gives CASSPLTGTGYTF.

The rearrangement joins TRBV2 to TRBJ1-5; TRBD1 agrees at 9 bases. This CDR3 contains 15 residues. The V gene's germline CDR1 is SNHLY and CDR2 FYNNEI. With 2 bases clipped from V and 4 bases from J, the junction kept 3 bases outside the gene matches. Written as DNA, the CDR3 is TGTGCCAGCAGTGAATCGGGGACAGGGAATCAGCCCCAGCATTTT. This translates into CASSESGTGNQPQHF.

The rearrangement joins TRBV5-6 to TRBJ2-2; D possibly matches TRBD1 or TRBD2 (5 bases each). This CDR3 region has 15 residues. Trimming shortened V by 4 bases and J by 7 bases, and 17 bases separated the two germline ends. Germline loops: CDR1 SGHDT, CDR2 YYEEEE. The CDR3 DNA follows: TGTGCCAGCAGCGCTACCTGGGGACCCAACGGGGAGCTGTTTTTT. The encoded protein is CASSATWGPNGELFF.

The CDR3 region has the DNA TGTGCCAGTATTAAGGGATACGGCTACACCTTC. This gives the protein CASIKGYGYTF. The chain carries TRBV19 and TRBJ1-2; no clear D. This CDR3 has 11 amino acids. The germline V and J ends were trimmed by 7 bases and 8 bases, with 11 bases remaining between them. The germline CDR1 and CDR2 sequences are LNHDA and SQIVND (reference sequence).

This chain links TRBV28 with TRBJ1-5, with 8 bases matching TRBD1. Germline assignment: CDR1 MDHEN and CDR2 SYDVKM. V lost 2 bases and J lost 5; bases outside the gene matches: 5. The CDR3 contains 15 residues. The CDR3 DNA is TGTGCCAGCAGTTTAAGGCAGGGGGCGTATCAGCCCCAGCATTTT. Translated, it gives CASSLRQGAYQPQHF.

In this sample, this clone turned up a few times. The chain links TRBV11-2 to TRBJ2-3, with 10 bases lining up with TRBD2. With 5 bases clipped from V and 10 bases from J, the junction kept 6 bases outside the gene matches. From germline, CDR1 is SGHAT and CDR2 FQNNGV. The CDR3 covers 13 residues. The CDR3 spells CASSPTSGVPQYF. CDR3 nucleotide sequence: TGTGCCAGCAGCCCTACTAGCGGGGTTCCGCAGTATTTT.

The chain employs TRBV29-1 and TRBJ2-7; TRBD1 or TRBD2 may be the D gene (5 bases each). The ends were cut back, 5 bases at V and 0 bases at J, with 14 bases in the middle. The length of the CDR3 is 14 residues. CDR1 and CDR2 (germline): SQVTM, ANQGSEA. DNA for the CDR3: TGCAGCGTTTTGGGGACGGTCAGCTCCTACGAGCAGTACTTC. Its protein product is CSVLGTVSSYEQYF.

Comments on this clone: Different DNA sequences within this sample yield the same CDR3. This chain connects TRBV29-1 to TRBJ1-2; D unresolved. This CDR3 comprises 12 residues. The germline V gene encodes CDR1 SQVTM and CDR2 ANQGSEA. Between the trimmed V and J ends, which lost 0 bases and 3 bases, there was a span of 5 bases. CDR3 residues: CSVEEGYYGYTF. CDR3 nucleotides: TGCAGCGTTGAAGAAGGGTACTATGGCTACACCTTC.

In its sample, this clone was seen a few times. The rearrangement joins TRBV29-1 to TRBJ2-1, with D possibly being TRBD1 (6 bases). The CDR3 covers 13 residues. Germline V gene lookup returns CDR1 SQVTM and CDR2 ANQGSEA. Trimming stripped 7 bases from V and 3 bases from J, with 13 bases between. Written as DNA, the CDR3 is TGCAGCGGGTCGAAGGGGGACTACAATGAGCAGTTCTTC. Amino acids: CSGSKGDYNEQFF.

Relative to its sample, this clone is medium-sized. The rearrangement links TRBV29-1 to TRBJ1-3; unclear D gene. Trimming stripped 7 bases from V and 4 bases from J, with 14 bases between. The CDR3 loop spans 13 amino acids. Germline CDR1 SQVTM, CDR2 ANQGSEA. The CDR3 spells CSAMVADGNTIYF. The CDR3 nucleotides read TGCAGCGCTATGGTGGCAGACGGAAACACCATATATTTT.

This chain uses TRBV29-1 with TRBJ1-2, with D unresolved. CDR3 length equals 10 residues. Between the trimmed V and J ends, which lost 6 bases and 7 bases, there was a span of 9 bases. Per the germline V gene, CDR1 is SQVTM and CDR2 is ANQGSEA. In DNA, the CDR3 is TGCAGCGTCTCCGGTGGTGGCTACACCTTC. Translated, it gives CSVSGGGYTF.

The genes are TRBV27 and TRBJ2-1; no reliable D call. Trimming pared 3 bases from V and 3 bases from J, leaving 6 bases between. Looked up from germline, CDR1 is MNHEY and CDR2 is SMNVEV (reference sequence). CDR3 size: 13 residues. In DNA form, the CDR3 reads TGTGCCAGCAGTTTGCCCGGCTACAATGAGCAGTTCTTC. As protein: CASSLPGYNEQFF.

This sequence joins TRBV30 and TRBJ2-5; TRBD1 matches 10 bases. CDR3 length equals 14 residues. Germline V CDR1 and CDR2: GTSNPN, SVGIG (reference sequence). J was trimmed by 4 bases and V by 0 bases; bases with no gene match: 2. The CDR3 region is CAWSVGTGVETQYF. The CDR3, as DNA: TGTGCCTGGAGTGTAGGGACAGGGGTAGAGACCCAGTACTTC.

V is TRBV4-1 and J is TRBJ1-4; D gene unclear. V lost 1 base and J 6 bases, leaving 12 bases between the germline ends. The CDR3 contains 15 residues. Looked up from germline, CDR1 is MGHRA and CDR2 is YSYEKL. The CDR3 loop reads CASSQVYSLDEKLFF. Written as DNA, the CDR3 is TGCGCCAGCAGCCAAGTATACAGTCTGGATGAAAAACTGTTTTTT.

The V call is TRBV7-2, the J call TRBJ2-3; 10 bases line up with TRBD2. Per the germline V gene, CDR1 is SGHTA and CDR2 is FQGNSA. The CDR3 contains 14 residues. V dropped 5 bases and J dropped 6; count of bases not matched to a gene: 5. DNA for the CDR3: TGTGCCAGCAGCCTTCTAGCGGGAGCCGATACGCAGTATTTT. This sequence encodes CASSLLAGADTQYF.

V is TRBV30 and J is TRBJ2-7; possibly TRBD1 for D (6 bases). The CDR3 contains 14 residues. Germline lookup yields CDR1 GTSNPN and CDR2 SVGIG (reference sequence). Trimming took off 0 bases at V and 3 bases at J, with 12 bases between the two ends. This chain's CDR3 is CAWSVASGDYEQYF. Written as DNA, the CDR3 is TGTGCCTGGAGTGTAGCCTCAGGGGACTACGAGCAGTACTTC.

The chain carries TRBV6-5 and TRBJ1-5, with D possibly being TRBD1 (6 bases). The CDR3 sequence is 14 residues long. Per germline, CDR1 MNHEY and CDR2 SVGAGI. Trimming cost V 5 bases and J 2 bases, with 10 bases left between them. CDR3 amino acids: CASSKAGGNQPQHF. The DNA for the CDR3 is TGTGCCAGCAGTAAGGCAGGGGGCAATCAGCCCCAGCATTTT.

In its sample, this clone was seen once. The chain employs TRBV28 and TRBJ2-7; D gene unclear. The CDR3 is made up of 12 amino acids. V lost 6 bases to trimming and J lost 7 bases, with 13 bases between them. The germline gives CDR1 MDHEN, CDR2 SYDVKM. CDR3 sequence: CASSYGVLEQYF. The CDR3 DNA is TGTGCCAGCAGCTATGGGGTCTTGGAGCAGTACTTC. The full variable domain, its missing parts supplied by reference TRBV28 and TRBJ2-7, is DVKVTQSSRYLVKRTGEKVFLECVQDMDHENMFWYRQDPGLGLRLIYFSYDVKMKEKGDIPEGYSVSREKKERFSLILESASTNQTSMYLCASSYGVLEQYFGPGTRLTVT.

The chain couples TRBV30 to TRBJ2-7, with 7 positions matching TRBD2. Germline-derived CDR1 and CDR2 are GTSNPN and SVGIG (reference sequence). The J segment lost 7 bases and the V segment lost 5 bases, leaving 14 bases of the junction unmatched. The CDR3 totals 14 residues. The CDR3 spells CAWSLGFGGGEQYF. Here the CDR3 DNA reads TGTGCCTGGTCTCTGGGGTTTGGGGGAGGGGAGCAGTACTTC.

This clone was counted a few times. Different DNA sequences within this sample yield the same CDR3. The chain combines TRBV9 with TRBJ2-1; possibly TRBD1 for D (6 bases). CDR3 length: 15 amino acids. Germline CDR1 and CDR2: SGDLS and YYNGEE. Trimming took 0 bases from V and 3 from J, leaving 10 bases between them. The chain's CDR3 is CASSVEADSYNEQFF. CDR3 nucleotide sequence: TGTGCCAGCAGCGTAGAGGCGGACAGCTACAATGAGCAGTTCTTC. Filled out from reference TRBV9 and TRBJ2-1, the complete variable domain reads DSGVTQTPKHLITATGQRVTLRCSPRSGDLSVYWYQQSLDQGLQFLIQYYNGEERAKGNILERFSAQQFPDLHSELNLSSLELGDSALYFCASSVEADSYNEQFFGPGTRLTVL.

V is TRBV28 and J is TRBJ2-1; no clear D gene. The CDR3 totals 13 residues. The V and J ends lost 8 bases and 6 bases respectively, with 14 bases between them. Germline assignment: CDR1 MDHEN and CDR2 SYDVKM. For the CDR3, the DNA is TGTGCCAGCCATCCCCCCGGCCCCAATGAGCAGTTCTTC. It is translated as CASHPPGPNEQFF.

The gene calls are TRBV18 and TRBJ2-7; weak D call: TRBD2 (6 bases). The CDR3 runs 12 residues. Germline V lookup: CDR1 KGHSH, CDR2 LQKENI. With 8 bases removed from V and 5 bases from J, the gap between germline ends came to 13 bases. The CDR3 DNA reads TGTGCCAGCCGATATGCGGGACACGAGCAGTACTTC. Translated, it gives CASRYAGHEQYF.

A few counts support this clone. This chain links TRBV27 with TRBJ2-5; the D gene is possibly TRBD1 (5 bases). The CDR3 sequence is 13 residues long. The germline V and J ends were trimmed by 2 bases and 3 bases, with 7 bases remaining between them. Germline CDR1 is MNHEY and CDR2 is SMNVEV (reference sequence). Here the CDR3 reads CASSLGAKETQYF. In nucleotides, the CDR3 is TGTGCCAGCAGTTTAGGGGCCAAAGAGACCCAGTACTTC.

The chain couples TRBV28 to TRBJ2-5, with D perhaps TRBD2 (5 bases). The length of the CDR3 is 15 residues. The germline gives CDR1 MDHEN, CDR2 SYDVKM. V dropped 3 bases and J dropped 2 bases, with 13 bases sitting between them. CDR3 in amino acids: CASSFGMGNQETQYF. CDR3 DNA sequence: TGTGCCAGCAGTTTCGGGATGGGGAATCAAGAGACCCAGTACTTC.

The rearrangement uses TRBV25-1 and TRBJ1-1, with D hard to call. Trimming took off 0 bases at V and 11 bases at J, with 10 bases between the two ends. This CDR3 contains 12 residues. Germline V gene lookup returns CDR1 MGHDK and CDR2 SYGVNS. This CDR3 reads CASSEYLGKAFF. DNA for the CDR3: TGTGCCAGCAGTGAATATCTTGGGAAGGCTTTCTTT.